The 12 T cell receptor beta chains listed next were all sequenced from one sample in a study of CD8+CD57+ T cells in acquired aplastic anemia. TCR beta VDJ combinations and CDR3 sequences were profiled from genomic DNA. Via MiXCR, TCRdb re-called the reads, giving one row per CDR3 protein. The sample shows around 200,000 distinct CDR3 sequences, 48% of them seen only once. CD8+CD57+ cell expansion had been shown by flow cytometry in patients chosen for sequencing. The material sequenced was sorted CD4+, CD8+, or CD8+CD57+ T cells (not recorded which) from PBMCs. The receptors were sampled from a human donor with aplastic anemia.

About this clonotype itself: Since a much larger clone is just one base distant, this may be a read error. As the CDR3 is not closed by the conserved phenylalanine or tryptophan, this likely results from a read error. The gene calls are TRBV2 and TRBJ1-1; D not resolved. With 3 bases removed from V and 5 bases from J, the gap between germline ends came to 7 bases. This CDR3 spans 12 amino acids. The germline V gene has CDR1 SNHLY and CDR2 FYNNEI. CDR3 coding DNA: TGTGCCAGCAGTGACGGAAAGACTGAAGCTTTCTTA. As protein: CASSDGKTEAFL.

The chain has TRBV7-9 and TRBJ2-7; D could derive from TRBD1 or TRBD2 (5 bases each). The CDR3 consists of 13 residues. Trimming cost V 8 bases and J 2 bases, with 13 bases left between them. Germline loops: CDR1 SEHNR, CDR2 FQNEAQ (reference sequence). The CDR3 is CASVRDGAYEQYF. Here the CDR3 DNA reads TGTGCCAGCGTACGGGACGGAGCCTACGAGCAGTACTTC.

A note on this clonotype: A much bigger clone sits one base away, suggesting this may be a read error. The CDR3 carries no conserved terminal phenylalanine or tryptophan, so it likely arises from a read error. The CDR3 reads CASSEADTQYL. In DNA, the CDR3 is TGTGCCAGCAGTGAAGCAGATACGCAGTATCTT. The rearrangement joins TRBV12-3 or TRBV12-4 to TRBJ2-3; D is ambiguous. V shed 5 bases and J shed 4 bases, with 4 bases lying between them. This CDR3 has 11 residues.

The chain recombines TRBV10-3 with TRBJ2-1, with 7 bases lining up with TRBD1. Germline V gene sequence: CDR1 ENHRY, CDR2 SYGVKD. CDR3 length equals 15 residues. V gave up 4 bases and J gave up 3 bases; unmatched junction bases: 6. CDR3 loop: CAISAETGFYNEQFF. Here the CDR3 DNA reads TGTGCCATCAGTGCCGAGACAGGGTTCTACAATGAGCAGTTCTTC.

V is TRBV20-1 and J is TRBJ2-7, with D perhaps given as TRBD1 or TRBD2 (5 bases each). V lost 3 bases and J lost 0, with 12 bases in between. Germline V lookup: CDR1 DFQATT, CDR2 SNEGSKA (reference sequence). This CDR3 has 14 amino acids. The CDR3: CSASRDPYSYEQYF. The CDR3, as DNA: TGCAGTGCTAGCCGGGACCCATACTCCTACGAGCAGTACTTC.

This sequence joins TRBV24-1 and TRBJ1-2; no reliable D call. The CDR3 runs to 12 residues. Looked up from germline, CDR1 is KGHDR and CDR2 is SFDVKD. Between the trimmed V and J ends, which lost 4 bases and 7 bases, there was a span of 9 bases. This CDR3 is CATSEPHPGYTF. The CDR3 region has the DNA TGTGCCACCAGTGAACCGCATCCTGGCTACACCTTC.

Only a few counts were recorded for this clonotype. The chain joins TRBV20-1 to TRBJ2-5; D is undetermined. The germline gives CDR1 DFQATT, CDR2 SNEGSKA (reference sequence). The ends were cut back, 6 bases at V and 5 bases at J, with 13 bases in the middle. This CDR3 comprises 12 residues. The chain's CDR3 is CSAGARKETQYF. The CDR3, as DNA: TGCAGTGCCGGAGCACGGAAGGAGACCCAGTACTTC.

V is TRBV5-1 and J is TRBJ2-2; 13 nucleotides line up with TRBD2. J was trimmed by 1 base and V by 7 bases; bases with no gene match: 1. CDR3 length: 15 residues. Germline values: CDR1 SGHRS, CDR2 YFSETQ. CDR3 protein: CASGLAGVNTGELFF. The DNA for the CDR3 is TGCGCCAGCGGACTAGCGGGGGTGAACACCGGGGAGCTGTTTTTT.

The chain couples TRBV29-1 to TRBJ2-3; 7 nucleotides agree with TRBD2. With 6 bases clipped from V and 5 bases from J, the junction kept 14 bases outside the gene matches. The CDR3 consists of 15 residues. Per germline, CDR1 SQVTM and CDR2 ANQGSEA. The CDR3, as DNA: TGCAGCGTGACCAGGCGCGGGGGAGCCGAAGATACGCAGTATTTT. Amino acids: CSVTRRGGAEDTQYF.

V is TRBV19 and J is TRBJ2-7; the match to TRBD1 covers 9 bases. CDR3 length equals 14 residues. After removal of 4 bases from V and 3 bases from J, the junction contained 4 bases not matched to a gene. Germline assignment: CDR1 LNHDA and CDR2 SQIVND (reference sequence). CDR3 loop: CASSTADRGYEQYF. For the CDR3, the DNA is TGTGCCAGTAGTACCGCGGACAGGGGCTACGAGCAGTACTTC.

This clonotype was recorded many times. In nucleotides, the CDR3 is TGTGCCAGCAGGACTAGCGGGGAGACCCAGTACTTC. Protein product: CASRTSGETQYF. This chain links TRBV7-2 with TRBJ2-5, with 10 positions matching TRBD2. The V segment lost 6 bases and the J segment 5 bases; nucleotides outside the gene matches: 0. From germline, CDR1 is SGHTA and CDR2 FQGNSA. CDR3 size: 12 residues.

Concerning this clonotype: A much larger clone differs by one base, so this may be a read error. This chain links TRBV25-1 with TRBJ2-7; a weak D match, TRBD2 (6 bases). This CDR3 spans 13 amino acids. Per the germline V gene, CDR1 is MGHDK and CDR2 is SYGVNS. CDR3 region: CASSLETSSEQCF. The CDR3 nucleotides read TGTGCCAGCAGCTTAGAAACTAGCAGCGAGCAGTGCTTC.